The 26 T cell receptor beta chains below all came from one sample that was sequenced in a study of identical twins (dated by TCRdb to the mid-2010s). Library preparation used 5' RACE. These reads were obtained on an Illumina HiSeq 2000. TCRdb itself trimmed the public reads at Q25 with fastp, ran MiXCR and retained productive beta chains. Here each entry gathers all rows of one CDR3 protein and keeps the most common genes and DNA. For this sample there are under 900,000 distinct CDR3 sequences; about 20% appear just once. The ten largest clones take up about an eighth of the sample. A further study also used this sample, focusing on T cells expressing NK-cell markers.

The sequencing input was PBMCs. The receptor set was obtained from a woman aged 18-29 years in good health.

V and J are TRBV5-1 and TRBJ2-3, with D possibly matching TRBD2 (6 bases). CDR1 SGHRS and CDR2 YFSETQ come from the germline V gene. Trimming stripped 2 bases from V and 3 bases from J, with 16 bases between. The CDR3 has 16 amino acids. The CDR3 spells CASSFFSVSGTDTQYF. The DNA of the CDR3 is TGCGCCAGCAGCTTTTTCAGTGTTAGCGGAACAGATACGCAGTATTTT.

Only a few counts were recorded for this clonotype. V is TRBV20-1 and J is TRBJ1-5, with unresolved D. CDR3 length: 13 amino acids. V shed 3 bases and J shed 4 bases, with 10 bases lying between them. Germline-derived CDR1 and CDR2 are DFQATT and SNEGSKA (reference sequence). The CDR3 spells CSASTSPNQPQHF. The DNA for the CDR3 is TGCAGTGCTAGCACATCCCCGAATCAGCCCCAGCATTTT.

This clonotype showed up just a few times. The chain combines TRBV6-5 with TRBJ1-1, with no clear D. The CDR3 is 13 residues long. Trimming left V 6 bases short and J 11 bases short, with 19 bases between. Per germline, CDR1 MNHEY and CDR2 SVGAGI. The CDR3 DNA reads TGTGCCAGCAGCCCCCCCTATGGAACGCGGGCTTTCTTT. Its protein is CASSPPYGTRAFF.

This clonotype turned up a few times. The chain couples TRBV7-9 to TRBJ2-1; either TRBD1 or TRBD2 may supply D (5 bases each). Trimming removed 5 bases at V and 5 bases at J, with 10 bases between. The germline CDR1 and CDR2 sequences are SEHNR and FQNEAQ (reference sequence). CDR3 length: 13 residues. The CDR3 nucleotides are TGTGCCAGCAGCCGGCCGGGGCACAATGAGCAGTTCTTC. The encoded protein is CASSRPGHNEQFF.

This clonotype was seen only a few times. The V call is TRBV7-6, the J call TRBJ1-6; D is unclear. The CDR3 loop spans 13 amino acids. With 2 bases removed from V and 8 bases from J, the gap between germline ends came to 7 bases. Germline CDR1 and CDR2: SGHVS and FNYEAQ. For the CDR3, the DNA is TGTGCCAGCAGCTTAAGGACGGATTCACCCCTCCACTTT. This sequence encodes CASSLRTDSPLHF. Full variable domain (remainder filled in from reference TRBV7-6 and TRBJ1-6): GAGVSQSPRYKVTKRGQDVALRCDPISGHVSLYWYRQALGQGPEFLTYFNYEAQQDKSGLPNDRFSAERPEGSISTLTIQRTEQRDSAMYRCASSLRTDSPLHFGNGTRLTVT.

The chain joins TRBV20-1 to TRBJ2-1; D unclear. V shed 0 bases and J shed 5 bases, with 11 bases lying between them. Germline V gives CDR1 DFQATT, CDR2 SNEGSKA (reference sequence). The CDR3 runs to 14 residues. The CDR3 bases are TGCAGTGCTAGAGAATGGGAAACGCACAATGAGCAGTTCTTC. This translates into CSAREWETHNEQFF.

In its sample, this clonotype was seen a few times. Here the CDR3 reads CSAQNGLAGPQETQYF. The CDR3 DNA reads TGCAGTGCTCAAAACGGACTAGCGGGACCCCAAGAGACCCAGTACTTC. The chain carries TRBV20-1 and TRBJ2-5; 12 bases are a match to TRBD2. CDR3 length equals 16 residues. CDR1 and CDR2 (germline): DFQATT, SNEGSKA (reference sequence). J was trimmed by 1 base and V by 5 bases; bases with no gene match: 8.

Only one count was recorded for this clonotype. V is TRBV25-1 and J is TRBJ2-7; 7 nucleotides match TRBD1. The trim removed 3 bases at V and 1 base at J, leaving 6 bases unmatched. Germline values: CDR1 MGHDK, CDR2 SYGVNS. The CDR3 sequence is 15 residues long. The CDR3 sequence is CASSEATGWSYEQYF. The CDR3 nucleotides read TGTGCCAGCAGTGAGGCGACAGGGTGGTCCTACGAGCAGTACTTC.

This clonotype showed up just a few times. The gene calls are TRBV10-3 and TRBJ1-2; the D is unclear. CDR3 length equals 15 residues. Germline CDR1 is ENHRY and CDR2 is SYGVKD. V lost 2 bases and J lost 1, with 11 bases in between. CDR3 sequence reads: CAISERGGLNYGYTF. CDR3 coding DNA: TGTGCCATCAGTGAGAGAGGAGGGCTTAACTATGGCTACACCTTC.

The table lists this clonotype with a few counts. V and J are TRBV6-5 and TRBJ1-5; 9 nucleotides match TRBD1. The germline CDR1 and CDR2 sequences are MNHEY and SVGAGI. Trimming took 2 bases from V and 4 from J; bases not matched to a gene: 3. This CDR3 is built from 15 residues. The DNA for the CDR3 is TGTGCCAGCAGTTACGTAGGGACAGGGAATCAGCCCCAGCATTTT. Amino acid sequence: CASSYVGTGNQPQHF.

There are a few counts of this clonotype. The V and J genes are TRBV5-1 and TRBJ2-3; D gene uncertain. The CDR3 covers 14 residues. Trimming removed 2 bases from V and 4 bases from J, with 11 bases in between. The germline gives CDR1 SGHRS, CDR2 YFSETQ. This CDR3 is CASSFTGAPDTQYF. CDR3 nucleotides: TGCGCCAGCAGCTTCACCGGCGCCCCAGATACGCAGTATTTT.

This clonotype was seen a few times. This sequence joins TRBV29-1 and TRBJ1-1; D remains ambiguous. The V end was cut by 7 bases, the J end by 4 bases, with 16 bases between. Germline CDR1 SQVTM, CDR2 ANQGSEA. This CDR3 has 13 residues. CDR3 amino acids: CSALTQTGTEAFF. CDR3 DNA: TGCAGCGCGTTGACACAAACCGGCACTGAAGCTTTCTTT.

This clonotype was counted between two and nine times. The chain links TRBV4-3 to TRBJ2-1; D perhaps matches TRBD2 (5 bases). The germline V gene has CDR1 LGHNA and CDR2 YSLEER. CDR3 length equals 13 residues. V dropped 4 bases and J dropped 4 bases, with 8 bases sitting between them. CDR3 DNA sequence: TGCGCCAGCAGCCGGGAGCGTTACAATGAGCAGTTCTTC. This encodes CASSRERYNEQFF.

The chain carries TRBV7-2 and TRBJ2-1; D is undetermined. CDR3 length: 12 amino acids. Germline CDR1 and CDR2: SGHTA and FQGNSA. The ends were cut back, 5 bases at V and 12 bases at J, with 14 bases in the middle. CDR3 nucleotides: TGTGCCAGCAGCCCCATGGTCTTAGTGCAGTTCTTC. It specifies CASSPMVLVQFF.

This clonotype has a handful of counts. The chain couples TRBV7-3 to TRBJ2-3; 8 positions agree with TRBD2. The germline CDR1 and CDR2 sequences are SGHTA and FQGTGA. J was trimmed by 1 base and V by 5 bases; bases with no gene match: 5. The CDR3 length is 15 residues. The DNA of the CDR3 is TGTGCCAGCAGCCCCCGGCGGGGGGGCACAGATACGCAGTATTTT. Translating it yields CASSPRRGGTDTQYF.

The genes are TRBV12-3 or TRBV12-4 and TRBJ2-7, with 8 nucleotides matching TRBD1. This CDR3 contains 14 residues. Trimming removed 6 bases from V and 6 bases from J; junction bases left unmatched: 10. CDR3 nucleotides: TGTGCCAGCAGGGAGACAGGGGTATCCCTCGAGCAGTACTTC. This encodes CASRETGVSLEQYF.

The chain couples TRBV15 to TRBJ2-1; 9 bases map to TRBD2. This CDR3 comprises 15 residues. Trimming at V came to 1 base and at J to 5 bases, leaving 3 bases not matched to a gene. Germline CDR1 is LNHNV and CDR2 is YYDKDF (reference sequence). CDR3 sequence reads: CATSRGAGGNNEQFF. The CDR3 region has the DNA TGTGCCACCAGCAGAGGAGCGGGAGGTAACAATGAGCAGTTCTTC.

The rearrangement links TRBV20-1 to TRBJ2-1; D is undetermined. The CDR3 has 13 residues. Trimming pared 0 bases from V and 6 bases from J, leaving 9 bases between. Germline V CDR1 and CDR2: DFQATT, SNEGSKA (reference sequence). CDR3: CSARDVWANEQFF. In nucleotides, the CDR3 is TGCAGTGCTAGAGATGTGTGGGCCAATGAGCAGTTCTTC.

This sequence joins TRBV6-6 and TRBJ1-4, with TRBD1 as a possible D gene (6 bases). CDR1 MNHNY and CDR2 SVGAGI come from the germline V gene (reference sequence). There are 13 residues in the CDR3. The V gene lost 7 bases and the J gene lost 5 bases, with 11 bases spanning the gap. The CDR3 bases are TGTGCCAGCAAGGGACAAATGAATGAAAAACTGTTTTTT. This sequence encodes CASKGQMNEKLFF.

This clonotype showed up just a few times. The chain joins TRBV27 to TRBJ2-7, with a weak D call TRBD2 (6 bases). V was pared by 5 bases and J by 2 bases, with 13 bases between. CDR1 and CDR2 (germline): MNHEY, SMNVEV (reference sequence). The CDR3 contains 14 residues. The CDR3 DNA is TGTGCCAGCAGTACCCTCGGGGGTCCCTACGAGCAGTACTTC. Its protein is CASSTLGGPYEQYF.

The CDR3 protein is CASSYRKDSGANVLTF. CDR3 DNA: TGTGCCAGCAGTTACCGGAAGGACTCTGGGGCCAACGTCCTGACTTTC. The gene calls are TRBV6-5 and TRBJ2-6; no firm D call. The V gene's germline CDR1 is MNHEY and CDR2 SVGAGI. CDR3 size: 16 residues. V lost 2 bases to trimming and J lost 0 bases, with 8 bases between them.

This clonotype has more than one count but fewer than ten. The V gene is TRBV6-5, the J gene TRBJ2-1; 7 nucleotides agree with TRBD2. The germline V gene has CDR1 MNHEY and CDR2 SVGAGI. V lost 0 bases to trimming and J lost 0 bases; unmatched junction nucleotides: 2. This CDR3 region has 16 residues. The CDR3 bases are TGTGCCAGCAGTTACTCCCCTAGCGGCTCCTACAATGAGCAGTTCTTC. It yields the protein CASSYSPSGSYNEQFF.

V is TRBV15 and J is TRBJ1-6, with D hard to call. The CDR3 spans 12 residues. Germline CDR1 is LNHNV and CDR2 is YYDKDF (reference sequence). Trimming took off 5 bases at V and 8 bases at J, with 7 bases between the two ends. This CDR3 reads CATSHNDSPLHF. CDR3 bases: TGTGCCACCAGCCACAACGATTCACCCCTCCACTTT.

This clonotype showed up just a few times. V and J are TRBV5-1 and TRBJ2-1; D gene uncertain. Trimming pared 0 bases from V and 5 bases from J, leaving 18 bases between. Germline-derived CDR1 and CDR2 are SGHRS and YFSETQ. This CDR3 is 17 amino acids long. This chain's CDR3 is CASSLAKFAAGDNEQFF. DNA of the CDR3: TGCGCCAGCAGCTTGGCCAAATTTGCGGCAGGAGACAATGAGCAGTTCTTC.

The chain couples TRBV24-1 to TRBJ1-6, with unresolved D. The CDR3 is 12 residues long. From germline, CDR1 is KGHDR and CDR2 SFDVKD. V shed 3 bases and J shed 12 bases, with 8 bases lying between them. The CDR3: CATSDGRGPLHF. In DNA, the CDR3 is TGTGCCACCAGTGATGGGAGAGGACCCCTCCACTTT.

This chain joins TRBV12-3 or TRBV12-4 and TRBJ2-2; D unclear. The CDR3 loop spans 13 amino acids. V was pared by 6 bases and J by 7 bases, with 12 bases between. The CDR3 loop is CASSRTVGGELFF. CDR3 in DNA: TGTGCCAGCAGCCGGACCGTTGGCGGGGAGCTGTTTTTT.